This is a list of T cell receptor beta chains from one sample in a study of blood T cell repertoires in COVID-19. Measured with immunoSEQ multiplex PCR; TCRdb has only the in-frame clones, and not every one. The profile covers approximately 90,000 clones, with roughly 80% appearing a single time and roughly 6.3% taken by the ten largest. The sample was peripheral blood. The receptors shown here come from a man aged 65 to 79 with COVID-19, enrolled during active disease. The CDR3 runs from the conserved cysteine through the conserved F or W. D genes are given only for firm matches. A row's size may be missing; if present it is once, few, many or a size class.

D gene: .
clone size: .
J gene: TRBJ1-1
CDR3 length: 15
V gene: TRBV10-3
CDR3 protein: CAISKGGGSNTEAFF
CDR3 DNA: TGTGCCATCAGTAAGGGCGGGGGTTCGAACACTGAAGCTTTCTTT

D gene: .
clone size: .
J gene: TRBJ2-5
CDR3 length: 13
V gene: TRBV10-2
CDR3 protein: CASSEWQEGVQYF
CDR3 DNA: TGCGCCAGCAGTGAGTGGCAGGAAGGGGTCCAGTACTTC

D gene: TRBD1
clone size: .
J gene: TRBJ1-2
CDR3 length: 15
V gene: TRBV2
CDR3 protein: CASRVPGTDLYGYTF
CDR3 DNA: TGTGCCAGCAGAGTCCCCGGGACAGACCTTTATGGCTACACCTTC

D gene: TRBD2
clone size: .
J gene: TRBJ2-3
CDR3 length: 16
V gene: TRBV18
CDR3 protein: CASSPTYGGSTDTQYF
CDR3 DNA: TGTGCCAGCTCACCTACTTACGGGGGGAGCACAGATACGCAGTATTTT

D gene: TRBD2
clone size: .
J gene: TRBJ2-2
CDR3 length: 16
V gene: TRBV11-3
CDR3 protein: CASGLAGGANTGELFF
CDR3 DNA: TGTGCCAGTGGACTAGCGGGAGGGGCGAACACCGGGGAGCTGTTTTTT

D gene: TRBD1
clone size: .
J gene: TRBJ1-1
CDR3 length: 13
V gene: TRBV2
CDR3 protein: CASRLDRGTGAFF
CDR3 DNA: TGTGCCAGCAGATTGGACAGGGGGACGGGGGCTTTCTTT

D gene: .
clone size: once
J gene: TRBJ2-1
CDR3 length: 17
V gene: TRBV4-3
CDR3 protein: CASSQDRRSHRRDEQFF
CDR3 DNA: TGCGCCAGCAGCCAAGATCGGCGGAGCCATCGGCGGGATGAGCAGTTCTTC

D gene: TRBD1
clone size: .
J gene: TRBJ2-5
CDR3 length: 15
V gene: TRBV19
CDR3 protein: CASSIGTGYQETQYF
CDR3 DNA: TGTGCCAGTAGTATAGGGACAGGGTACCAAGAGACCCAGTACTTC

D gene: TRBD1
clone size: few
J gene: TRBJ2-7
CDR3 length: 15
V gene: TRBV7-9
CDR3 protein: CASSLVGTGEQGQYF
CDR3 DNA: TGTGCCAGCAGCTTAGTTGGGACAGGGGAGCAAGGGCAGTACTTC

D gene: .
clone size: .
J gene: TRBJ2-5
CDR3 length: 14
V gene: TRBV30
CDR3 protein: CAWGGAGPRGTQYF
CDR3 DNA: TGTGCCTGGGGTGGAGCGGGCCCGAGGGGGACCCAGTACTTC

D gene: .
clone size: once
J gene: TRBJ1-2
CDR3 length: 13
V gene: TRBV19
CDR3 protein: CASSPRDTHGYTF
CDR3 DNA: TGTGCCAGTAGTCCCCGGGACACCCATGGCTACACCTTC

D gene: .
clone size: .
J gene: TRBJ2-2
CDR3 length: 13
V gene: TRBV7-2
CDR3 protein: CASSFLEGGELFF
CDR3 DNA: TGTGCCAGCAGCTTTTTAGAGGGCGGGGAGCTGTTTTTT

D gene: .
clone size: .
J gene: TRBJ1-1
CDR3 length: 13
V gene: TRBV7-2
CDR3 protein: CASNPDTNTEAFF
CDR3 DNA: TGTGCCAGCAACCCGGACACGAACACTGAAGCTTTCTTT

D gene: .
clone size: .
J gene: TRBJ1-6
CDR3 length: 15
V gene: TRBV20-1
CDR3 protein: CSASELRQNNSPLHF
CDR3 DNA: TGCAGTGCTAGTGAATTGAGGCAGAATAATTCACCCCTCCACTTT

D gene: .
clone size: few
J gene: TRBJ2-7
CDR3 length: 16
V gene: TRBV27
CDR3 protein: CASSPLPAARDYEQYF
CDR3 DNA: TGTGCCAGCAGTCCCCTCCCCGCGGCCAGGGACTACGAGCAGTACTTC

D gene: TRBD1
clone size: .
J gene: TRBJ1-1
CDR3 length: 13
V gene: TRBV11-3
CDR3 protein: CASTTGDNPEAFF
CDR3 DNA: TGTGCCAGTACCACAGGGGATAACCCTGAAGCTTTCTTT

D gene: TRBD2
clone size: .
J gene: TRBJ2-5
CDR3 length: 15
V gene: TRBV7-9
CDR3 protein: CASSRAGGPQETQYF
CDR3 DNA: TGTGCCAGCAGTCGAGCGGGGGGCCCCCAAGAGACCCAGTACTTC

D gene: .
clone size: .
J gene: TRBJ2-2
CDR3 length: 13
V gene: TRBV5-1
CDR3 protein: CASSTDQVGELFF
CDR3 DNA: TGCGCCAGCAGCACCGATCAGGTCGGGGAGCTGTTTTTT

D gene: .
clone size: .
J gene: TRBJ2-3
CDR3 length: 16
V gene: TRBV3-1/TRBV3-2
CDR3 protein: CASSLGRGGGTDTQYF
CDR3 DNA: TGTGCCAGCAGCCTAGGGCGGGGAGGGGGGACAGATACGCAGTATTTT

D gene: TRBD2
clone size: .
J gene: TRBJ2-1
CDR3 length: 16
V gene: TRBV15
CDR3 protein: CATRKGTSGGAREQFF
CDR3 DNA: TGTGCCACCAGAAAGGGGACTAGCGGGGGGGCAAGGGAGCAGTTCTTC

D gene: .
clone size: .
J gene: TRBJ1-6
CDR3 length: 14
V gene: TRBV6-5
CDR3 protein: CATVEVMGNSPLHF
CDR3 DNA: TGTGCCACCGTGGAGGTTATGGGAAATTCACCCCTCCACTTT

D gene: TRBD1
clone size: once
J gene: TRBJ1-6
CDR3 length: 14
V gene: TRBV5-1
CDR3 protein: CASSLGQGNSPLHF
CDR3 DNA: TGCGCCAGCAGCCTCGGACAGGGAAATTCACCCCTCCACTTT

D gene: TRBD1
clone size: .
J gene: TRBJ2-7
CDR3 length: 15
V gene: TRBV11-2
CDR3 protein: CASSFDGTGAYEQYF
CDR3 DNA: TGTGCCAGCAGCTTCGATGGGACAGGGGCCTACGAGCAGTACTTC

D gene: .
clone size: once
J gene: TRBJ2-1
CDR3 length: 13
V gene: TRBV10-1
CDR3 protein: CASKPAGGNEQFF
CDR3 DNA: TGCGCCAGCAAGCCGGCTGGGGGGAATGAGCAGTTCTTC

D gene: .
clone size: .
J gene: TRBJ2-4
CDR3 length: 15
V gene: TRBV2
CDR3 protein: CASTAYRGAKNIQYF
CDR3 DNA: TGTGCCAGCACCGCGTATCGGGGGGCCAAAAACATTCAGTACTTC

D gene: TRBD2
clone size: .
J gene: TRBJ2-3
CDR3 length: 16
V gene: TRBV6-2/TRBV6-3
CDR3 protein: CASSYSAGGPRNTQYF
CDR3 DNA: TGTGCCAGCAGTTACTCTGCGGGGGGGCCTAGAAATACGCAGTATTTT

D gene: TRBD1
clone size: .
J gene: TRBJ2-2
CDR3 length: 14
V gene: TRBV6-2/TRBV6-3
CDR3 protein: CASSNRGRTGELFF
CDR3 DNA: TGTGCCAGCAGTAACAGGGGGCGCACCGGGGAGCTGTTTTTT

D gene: .
clone size: many
J gene: TRBJ1-1
CDR3 length: 12
V gene: TRBV29-1
CDR3 protein: CSVEEGDTEAFF
CDR3 DNA: TGCAGCGTTGAAGAGGGAGACACTGAAGCTTTCTTT

D gene: .
clone size: few
J gene: TRBJ1-2
CDR3 length: 12
V gene: TRBV30
CDR3 protein: CAWSRQVDGYTF
CDR3 DNA: TGTGCCTGGAGTAGGCAGGTGGATGGCTACACCTTC

D gene: TRBD2
clone size: .
J gene: TRBJ2-1
CDR3 length: 16
V gene: TRBV28
CDR3 protein: CASSLWSSGRTDEQFF
CDR3 DNA: TGTGCCAGCAGTTTATGGTCTAGCGGGAGGACGGATGAGCAGTTCTTC

D gene: .
clone size: .
J gene: TRBJ2-1
CDR3 length: 16
V gene: TRBV21-1
CDR3 protein: CASSISGRASYNEQFF
CDR3 DNA: TGTGCCAGCAGCATTAGCGGGAGGGCTAGTTACAATGAGCAGTTCTTC

D gene: TRBD2
clone size: .
J gene: TRBJ2-3
CDR3 length: 14
V gene: TRBV29-1
CDR3 protein: CSVGLAGGPGTQYF
CDR3 DNA: TGCAGCGTTGGACTAGCGGGGGGGCCAGGTACGCAGTATTTT

D gene: TRBD1
clone size: .
J gene: TRBJ1-4
CDR3 length: 15
V gene: TRBV6-6
CDR3 protein: CASISTGKRGEKLFF
CDR3 DNA: TGTGCCAGCATCTCGACAGGGAAAAGGGGGGAAAAACTGTTTTTT

D gene: TRBD2
clone size: .
J gene: TRBJ2-1
CDR3 length: 16
V gene: TRBV20-1
CDR3 protein: CSASPSGGDSYNEQFF
CDR3 DNA: TGCAGTGCTAGTCCTAGCGGGGGGGACTCCTACAATGAGCAGTTCTTC

D gene: .
clone size: once
J gene: TRBJ1-1
CDR3 length: 15
V gene: TRBV6-5
CDR3 protein: CASSPPSQGYTEAFF
CDR3 DNA: TGTGCCAGCAGCCCCCCCTCCCAGGGCTACACTGAAGCTTTCTTT

D gene: TRBD1
clone size: once
J gene: TRBJ2-1
CDR3 length: 15
V gene: TRBV6-1
CDR3 protein: CASSERTGGGGEQFF
CDR3 DNA: TGTGCCAGCAGTGAGAGGACAGGGGGTGGCGGTGAGCAGTTCTTC

D gene: .
clone size: .
J gene: TRBJ1-1
CDR3 length: 14
V gene: TRBV6-4
CDR3 protein: CASSDGGSATEAFF
CDR3 DNA: TGTGCCAGCAGTGACGGAGGGTCTGCCACTGAAGCTTTCTTT

D gene: .
clone size: once
J gene: TRBJ2-5
CDR3 length: 13
V gene: TRBV3-1/TRBV3-2
CDR3 protein: CASSQGGQETQYF
CDR3 DNA: TGTGCCAGCAGCCAAGGCGGCCAAGAGACCCAGTACTTC

D gene: TRBD2
clone size: .
J gene: TRBJ2-4
CDR3 length: 14
V gene: TRBV7-2
CDR3 protein: CASSLALGGNIQYF
CDR3 DNA: TGTGCCAGCAGCTTAGCCCTGGGGGGGAACATTCAGTACTTC

D gene: .
clone size: once
J gene: TRBJ1-5
CDR3 length: 16
V gene: TRBV18
CDR3 protein: CASSLYGQNSNQPQHF
CDR3 DNA: TGTGCCAGCTCACTCTATGGACAGAATAGCAATCAGCCCCAGCATTTT

D gene: .
clone size: once
J gene: TRBJ1-5
CDR3 length: 13
V gene: TRBV15
CDR3 protein: CATSRPVYQPQHF
CDR3 DNA: TGTGCCACCAGCAGGCCGGTCTATCAGCCCCAGCATTTT

D gene: .
clone size: few
J gene: TRBJ1-6
CDR3 length: 13
V gene: TRBV25-1
CDR3 protein: CASRDRTNSPLHF
CDR3 DNA: TGTGCCAGCAGGGACAGAACCAATTCACCCCTCCACTTT

D gene: .
clone size: .
J gene: TRBJ2-2
CDR3 length: 15
V gene: TRBV4-3
CDR3 protein: CASSQEARSTGELFF
CDR3 DNA: TGCGCCAGCAGCCAAGAGGCCCGCTCCACCGGGGAGCTGTTTTTT

D gene: TRBD1
clone size: .
J gene: TRBJ1-1
CDR3 length: 15
V gene: TRBV10-1
CDR3 protein: CASSGNRGPNTEAFF
CDR3 DNA: TGCGCCAGCAGTGGAAACAGGGGGCCGAACACTGAAGCTTTCTTT

D gene: .
clone size: .
J gene: TRBJ2-3
CDR3 length: 16
V gene: TRBV5-1
CDR3 protein: CASSSTAGRGTDTQYF
CDR3 DNA: TGCGCCAGCAGCTCGACGGCGGGAAGGGGCACAGATACGCAGTATTTT

D gene: TRBD2
clone size: .
J gene: TRBJ2-2
CDR3 length: 16
V gene: TRBV11-3
CDR3 protein: CASSFAGLAGTGELFF
CDR3 DNA: TGTGCCAGCAGCTTCGCCGGACTAGCGGGCACCGGGGAGCTGTTTTTT

D gene: TRBD2
clone size: .
J gene: TRBJ2-1
CDR3 length: 17
V gene: TRBV7-6
CDR3 protein: CASSRTQGLAGVHEQFF
CDR3 DNA: TGTGCCAGCAGCAGAACCCAAGGACTAGCGGGAGTACATGAGCAGTTCTTC

D gene: .
clone size: .
J gene: TRBJ1-5
CDR3 length: 13
V gene: TRBV30
CDR3 protein: CAWSETGEQPQHF
CDR3 DNA: TGTGCCTGGAGTGAGACAGGCGAACAGCCCCAGCATTTT

D gene: TRBD2
clone size: .
J gene: TRBJ2-1
CDR3 length: 17
V gene: TRBV19
CDR3 protein: CASKELAGGNTYNEQFF
CDR3 DNA: TGTGCCAGTAAGGAGTTAGCGGGAGGAAACACCTACAATGAGCAGTTCTTC

D gene: TRBD1
clone size: .
J gene: TRBJ1-4
CDR3 length: 15
V gene: TRBV12-5
CDR3 protein: CASGSWTGPGEKLFF
CDR3 DNA: TGTGCTAGTGGTTCTTGGACAGGGCCCGGGGAAAAACTGTTTTTT

D gene: .
clone size: once
J gene: TRBJ1-2
CDR3 length: 13
V gene: TRBV12-5
CDR3 protein: CASGPRENYGYTF
CDR3 DNA: TGTGCTAGTGGTCCGCGGGAAAACTATGGCTACACCTTC

D gene: .
clone size: .
J gene: TRBJ1-1
CDR3 length: 14
V gene: TRBV9
CDR3 protein: CASSSRGLNTEAFF
CDR3 DNA: TGTGCCAGCAGCTCCCGGGGATTGAACACTGAAGCTTTCTTT

D gene: TRBD1
clone size: few
J gene: TRBJ1-4
CDR3 length: 13
V gene: TRBV11-2
CDR3 protein: CASSSSRGEKLFF
CDR3 DNA: TGTGCCAGCAGCTCGAGCAGGGGGGAAAAACTGTTTTTT